This passage covers 27 T cell receptor beta chains from one sample sequenced in a study of T-cell reconstitution after alpha-beta-depleted transplantation in children. It was with unique molecular identifiers that the TCRbeta library was prepared. TCRdb analysed the PCR reads with MiXCR anew, one entry per CDR3 protein. This repertoire shows hundreds of thousands of distinct CDR3 sequences, 12% found once; its top ten account for around 2.5%. This specimen consisted of PBMCs from the stem cell graft donor, obtained from the stem cell graft. All receptors derive from a human donor who donated a stem cell graft to a child with acute lymphoblastic leukemia.

This clonotype was recorded many times. The CDR3 sequence: CASSPQWAGATEAFF. CDR3 nucleotides: TGTGCCAGCAGTCCCCAGTGGGCAGGCGCGACTGAAGCTTTCTTT. This chain connects TRBV12-3 or TRBV12-4 to TRBJ1-1; D remains ambiguous. Trimming shortened V by 5 bases and J by 5 bases, and 18 bases separated the two germline ends. The CDR3 covers 15 residues.

This clonotype came up many times. The chain combines TRBV5-1 with TRBJ1-2, with 7 positions matching TRBD1. Per germline, CDR1 SGHRS and CDR2 YFSETQ. The CDR3 covers 11 residues. V shed 4 bases and J 8 bases; nucleotides not matched to a gene: 2. The CDR3 nucleotides are TGCGCCAGCAGCCCAGGGGGAGGCTACACCTTC. Protein product: CASSPGGGYTF.

The table lists this clonotype with many counts. The chain links TRBV7-9 to TRBJ1-1; a possible D gene is TRBD1 (6 bases). Germline-derived CDR1 and CDR2 are SEHNR and FQNEAQ (reference sequence). V was cut by 5 bases and J by 3 bases, with 19 bases left in between. CDR3 length: 16 amino acids. The CDR3 loop is CASSPPTGRSYTEAFF. The CDR3 region has the DNA TGTGCCAGCAGCCCCCCCACAGGGAGGTCATACACTGAAGCTTTCTTT. The whole variable domain, filled in from reference TRBV7-9 and TRBJ1-1, reads DTGVSQNPRHKITKRGQNVTFRCDPISEHNRLYWYRQTLGQGPEFLTYFQNEAQLEKSRLLSDRFSAERPKGSFSTLEIQRTEQGDSAMYLCASSPPTGRSYTEAFFGQGTRLTVV.

Regarding this clonotype: It may be a read error: a sequence one base away is much more abundant. The rearrangement uses TRBV11-2 and TRBJ2-1, with D maybe TRBD2 (5 bases). Trimming shortened V by 4 bases and J by 6 bases, and 22 bases separated the two germline ends. This CDR3 spans 17 amino acids. Germline CDR1 and CDR2: SGHAT and FQNNGV. The CDR3 spells CASSSLLAEATSNEQFF. The DNA for the CDR3 is TGTGCCAGCAGCTCCCTCTTGGCGGAGGCGACCTCCAATGAGCAGTTCTTC.

This clonotype was counted ten times or more. The chain links TRBV6-4 to TRBJ2-2, with 8 bases fitting TRBD1. There are 15 residues in the CDR3. Per the germline V gene, CDR1 is MRHNA and CDR2 is SNTAGT. Trimming took 3 bases from V and 4 from J; bases not matched to a gene: 4. The CDR3 reads CASSESGQGTGELFF. In DNA form, the CDR3 reads TGTGCCAGCAGTGAATCCGGACAGGGCACCGGGGAGCTGTTTTTT.

The sample holds many counts of this clonotype. The chain has TRBV7-2 and TRBJ1-5, with D unclear. Germline values: CDR1 SGHTA, CDR2 FQGNSA. This CDR3 has 17 amino acids. Trimming cost V 3 bases and J 9 bases, with 24 bases left between them. CDR3 sequence (DNA): TGTGCCAGCAGCTTGGAGGTGAGGGCTGTACAATCATTGCCCCAGCATTTT. Its translation: CASSLEVRAVQSLPQHF. Full variable domain (remainder filled in from reference TRBV7-2 and TRBJ1-5): GAGVSQSPSNKVTEKGKDVELRCDPISGHTALYWYRQSLGQGLEFLIYFQGNSAPDKSGLPSDRFSAERTGGSVSTLTIQRTQQEDSAVYLCASSLEVRAVQSLPQHFGDGTRLSIL.

This clonotype has more than one count but fewer than ten. CDR3: CASSLLPGMNTEAFF. The CDR3 DNA is TGTGCCAGCAGTTTACTTCCGGGAATGAACACTGAAGCTTTCTTT. The V and J genes are TRBV28 and TRBJ1-1; D gene ambiguous. CDR3 length equals 15 residues. Germline-derived CDR1 and CDR2 are MDHEN and SYDVKM. V lost 2 bases to trimming and J lost 0 bases, with 10 bases between them.

In its sample, this clonotype was seen many times. The chain uses TRBV19 and TRBJ1-5; TRBD1 matches at 8 bases. V lost 5 bases to trimming and J lost 0 bases; unmatched junction nucleotides: 3. Germline CDR1 and CDR2: LNHDA and SQIVND (reference sequence). There are 15 residues in the CDR3. CDR3 in DNA: TGTGCCAGTAGTGCCACAGGGGGTAGCAATCAGCCCCAGCATTTT. Residues: CASSATGGSNQPQHF.

This clonotype was observed a single time. A read error may be the cause here, since a much bigger clone is one base away. The V and J genes are TRBV20-1 and TRBJ1-5; D perhaps matches TRBD1 (6 bases). The V gene's germline CDR1 is DFQATT and CDR2 SNEGSKA (reference sequence). CDR3 length: 17 amino acids. The CDR3 here is CSASLSYRALSNQPQRF. The CDR3 coding sequence is TGCAGTGCATCCTTATCGTACAGGGCTTTGAGTAATCAGCCCCAGCGTTTT.

Only a few counts were recorded for this clonotype. The chain uses TRBV27 and TRBJ1-1; D unresolved. The length of the CDR3 is 15 residues. Trimming took 4 bases from V and 3 from J, leaving 15 bases between them. The germline V gene encodes CDR1 MNHEY and CDR2 SMNVEV (reference sequence). DNA for the CDR3: TGTGCCAGCAGTTGGGCAGGCGGAGAGTACACTGAAGCTTTCTTT. It specifies CASSWAGGEYTEAFF.

V gene TRBV6-1 combines with J gene TRBJ2-7, with a tentative D call TRBD2 (7 bases). V was cut by 5 bases and J by 5 bases, with 16 bases left in between. The CDR3 loop spans 14 amino acids. The germline gives CDR1 MNHNS, CDR2 SASEGT. The chain's CDR3 is CASSPSGGPHEQYF. The CDR3 nucleotides read TGTGCCAGCAGTCCGTCCGGGGGGCCCCACGAGCAGTACTTC.

This clonotype has a count of ten or more. The chain couples TRBV20-1 to TRBJ2-5; D is perhaps TRBD1 (5 bases). Trimming took 0 bases from V and 3 from J, leaving 14 bases between them. The CDR3 extends over 15 amino acids. Germline V gene sequence: CDR1 DFQATT, CDR2 SNEGSKA (reference sequence). CDR3 amino acids: CSARDAIGHEETQYF. In DNA form, the CDR3 reads TGCAGTGCTAGAGACGCGATTGGACATGAAGAGACCCAGTACTTC.

This clonotype was counted at least ten times. The rearrangement joins TRBV27 to TRBJ2-3, with 8 nucleotides matching TRBD1. CDR1 MNHEY and CDR2 SMNVEV come from the germline V gene (reference sequence). The CDR3 consists of 12 residues. V gave up 5 bases and J gave up 8 bases; unmatched junction bases: 3. DNA for the CDR3: TGTGCCAGCAGTCCAACAGGGGGTACGCAGTATTTT. As protein: CASSPTGGTQYF.

The CDR3 nucleotides read TGTGCCAGCAGCCAAGATGCGTTTCCCAATGAGCAGTTCTTC. This gives the protein CASSQDAFPNEQFF. This sequence joins TRBV3-1 and TRBJ2-1; D gene unclear. CDR3 size: 14 residues. V was clipped by 0 bases and J by 6 bases, with 9 bases between them. Germline V CDR1 and CDR2: LGHDT, YNNKEL (reference sequence).

Points on this clonotype: This may be a read error, as it is one base from a much larger clone. The chain recombines TRBV18 with TRBJ2-6; D may match TRBD1 or TRBD2 (5 bases each). The CDR3 has 17 amino acids. CDR1 and CDR2 (germline): KGHSH, LQKENI. Here the CDR3 DNA reads TGTGCCAGCTCACCAAGGGCTGGGTCAGCCGGGGCCAACGGCCTGACTTTC. This sequence encodes CASSPRAGSAGANGLTF. Drawing the rest from reference TRBV18 and TRBJ2-6, the complete variable domain is NAGVMQNPRHLVRRRGQEARLRCSPMKGHSHVYWYRQLPEEGLKFMVYLQKENIIDESGMPKERFSAEFPKEGPSILRIQQVVRGDSAAYFCASSPRAGSAGANGLTFGAGSRLTVL.

This clonotype came up many times. V is TRBV7-9 and J is TRBJ1-1; D ambiguous. This CDR3 region has 13 residues. Germline V lookup: CDR1 SEHNR, CDR2 FQNEAQ (reference sequence). With 4 bases removed from V and 1 base from J, the gap between germline ends came to 7 bases. Here the CDR3 DNA reads TGTGCCAGCAGCTATGAGGGGAACACTGAAGCTTTCTTT. Translation: CASSYEGNTEAFF.

This clonotype was seen at least ten times. This chain links TRBV3-1 with TRBJ2-3; D is perhaps TRBD2 (6 bases). The CDR3 is 16 amino acids. Per germline, CDR1 LGHDT and CDR2 YNNKEL (reference sequence). Trimming left V 3 bases short and J 6 bases short, with 19 bases between. CDR3 nucleotides: TGTGCCAGCAGCCAGGCGGGACTCCGCGTTTTGGATACGCAGTATTTT. This codes for CASSQAGLRVLDTQYF.

This clonotype was detected ten times or more. The genes are TRBV7-7 and TRBJ1-6, with 9 bases matching TRBD1. The CDR3 is made up of 13 amino acids. V trimming: 8 bases; J trimming: 9 bases; junction bases outside the gene matches: 5. The germline CDR1 and CDR2 sequences are SSHAT and FNYEAQ (reference sequence). The chain's CDR3 is CASARDRASPLHF. In DNA, the CDR3 is TGTGCCAGCGCCCGGGACAGGGCTTCACCCCTCCACTTT. Based on the CDR3 plus reference TRBV7-7 and TRBJ1-6, the full variable domain is GAGVSQSPRYKVTKRGQDVTLRCDPISSHATLYWYQQALGQGPEFLTYFNYEAQPDKSGLPSDRFSAERPEGSISTLTIQRTEQRDSAMYRCASARDRASPLHFGNGTRLTVT.

This clonotype was seen many times. This chain connects TRBV4-1 to TRBJ1-6; tentative D call: TRBD1 (5 bases). V gave up 0 bases and J gave up 7 bases, with 13 bases separating them. In germline, CDR1 is MGHRA, CDR2 YSYEKL. CDR3 length: 16 amino acids. The CDR3 nucleotides read TGCGCCAGCAGCCAAGAGCTCACAGGACGGAATTCACCCCTCCACTTT. Translating it yields CASSQELTGRNSPLHF.

This clonotype came up many times. The chain links TRBV5-6 to TRBJ1-2, with D possibly matching TRBD1 (6 bases). The V end lost 4 bases, the J end lost 0 bases, and 10 bases lay between the germline ends. Germline CDR1 reads SGHDT; CDR2 reads YYEEEE. The CDR3 covers 14 residues. This CDR3 reads CASSRGASNYGYTF. The CDR3 nucleotides read TGTGCCAGCAGCCGGGGGGCATCTAACTATGGCTACACCTTC.

This clonotype turned up a few times. The rearrangement uses TRBV28 and TRBJ2-7; maybe TRBD2 (6 bases). Between the trimmed V and J ends, which lost 3 bases and 4 bases, there was a span of 16 bases. Germline V gene data show CDR1 as MDHEN and CDR2 as SYDVKM. The CDR3 totals 15 residues. The CDR3 sequence is CASSFYGGPPYEQYF. CDR3 sequence (DNA): TGTGCCAGCAGTTTTTATGGAGGGCCCCCGTACGAGCAGTACTTC.

The rearrangement uses TRBV30 and TRBJ2-5; D call uncertain. The V end was cut by 5 bases, the J end by 5 bases, with 12 bases between. The germline V gene has CDR1 GTSNPN and CDR2 SVGIG (reference sequence). The CDR3 consists of 12 residues. CDR3 in DNA: TGTGCCTGGTCGGTCCGGAGCGAGACCCAGTACTTC. This codes for CAWSVRSETQYF.

The chain uses TRBV10-3 and TRBJ2-1; D possibly matches TRBD1 or TRBD2 (6 bases each). CDR3 size: 12 residues. Germline loops: CDR1 ENHRY, CDR2 SYGVKD. The V and J ends lost 8 bases and 5 bases respectively, with 10 bases between them. The CDR3 DNA sequence: TGTGCCATCGGGGGGCGGGACAATGAGCAGTTCTTC. Its protein product is CAIGGRDNEQFF.

This clonotype was counted many times. V usage is TRBV29-1 and J usage is TRBJ1-1; D might be TRBD1 (5 bases). V lost 5 bases, J lost 6 bases, and 22 bases lay in between. Germline CDR1 reads SQVTM; CDR2 reads ANQGSEA. The CDR3 sequence is 15 residues long. This chain's CDR3 is CSVRLRTGPRAEAFF. In DNA form, the CDR3 reads TGCAGCGTTCGACTTAGAACGGGACCGAGGGCTGAAGCTTTCTTT.

This clonotype occurred a few times. Relative to the germline gene, one junction end is altered; a read error may explain this. V gene TRBV5-5 combines with J gene TRBJ2-2; D might be TRBD2 (6 bases). This CDR3 spans 14 amino acids. Per the germline V gene, CDR1 is SGHKS and CDR2 is YYEKEE (reference sequence). The CDR3 DNA reads TGTGCCAGCAGCCCTAGCGTGAACTCCGGGGAGCTGTTTTTT. It translates to CASSPSVNSGELFF.

This clonotype came up many times. CDR3 in DNA: TGCGCCAGCAGCTGGGACAACTACGAGCAGTACTTC. This gives the protein CASSWDNYEQYF. The V and J genes are TRBV5-1 and TRBJ2-7; tentative D call: TRBD1 (6 bases). Germline V lookup: CDR1 SGHRS, CDR2 YFSETQ. The CDR3 totals 12 residues. Trimming removed 3 bases at V and 3 bases at J, with 7 bases between.

In the case of this clonotype: Compared with germline, one end of the junction differs, possibly owing to a read error. The chain has TRBV9 and TRBJ2-4; D gene uncertain. Germline values: CDR1 SGDLS, CDR2 YYNGEE. This CDR3 spans 12 amino acids. CDR3 DNA: TGTGCCAGCAGCGACCGCGTCCGAGGTTATGACTTC. Translated: CASSDRVRGYDF.